Listed here are 12 T cell receptor beta chains from one sample, sequenced in a study of siplizumab effects on memory and regulatory T cells (dated by TCRdb to about 2019). The protocol used for the library was the immunoSEQ multiplex PCR assay. TCRdb holds this immuneACCESS table with in-frame rearrangements only. Some clones are missing; in checked studies, unresolved V genes explain under half, and the rest has no known cause. Counted in this sample were 110,000 or so clones; roughly nine tenths of them appeared once. Around 0.73% of the sample belongs to the ten largest clones. The sample comprised Tregs sorted from blood. These receptors were obtained from a human donor in good health.

This sequence joins TRBV7-9 and TRBJ2-7; 7 nucleotides agree with TRBD1. Germline values: CDR1 SEHNR, CDR2 FQNEAQ (reference sequence). The CDR3 totals 13 residues. The junction had 6 bases not matched to a gene; V was cut back by 5 bases and J by 5 bases. The CDR3 DNA follows: TGTGCCAGCAGCCTGACAGGGAAACACGAGCAGTACTTC. Translated, it gives CASSLTGKHEQYF. The whole variable domain, remainder taken from reference TRBV7-9 and TRBJ2-7, is DTGVSQNPRHKITKRGQNVTFRCDPISEHNRLYWYRQTLGQGPEFLTYFQNEAQLEKSRLLSDRFSAERPKGSFSTLEIQRTEQGDSAMYLCASSLTGKHEQYFGPGTRLTVT.

V is TRBV29-1 and J is TRBJ1-1; D gene uncertain. The V gene's germline CDR1 is SQVTM and CDR2 ANQGSEA. Trimming removed 1 base from V and 5 bases from J, with 5 bases in between. The CDR3 spans 11 residues. Here the CDR3 DNA reads TGCAGCGTTGAAGGGAAAACTGAAGCTTTCTTT. This gives the protein CSVEGKTEAFF.

CDR3 DNA sequence: TGCGCCAGCAGCTTGGCCGGAAAGCATTCACCCCTCCACTTT. Its translation: CASSLAGKHSPLHF. The chain combines TRBV5-1 with TRBJ1-6; D not resolved. This CDR3 is 14 amino acids long. CDR1 SGHRS and CDR2 YFSETQ come from the germline V gene. The V end was cut by 0 bases, the J end by 8 bases, with 9 bases between.

The genes are TRBV7-6 and TRBJ2-5; 7 bases are a match to TRBD2. CDR1 is SGHVS, CDR2 FNYEAQ, per germline. With 0 bases clipped from V and 1 base from J, the junction kept 8 bases outside the gene matches. This CDR3 has 17 residues. The CDR3: CASSLASGGGVQETQYF. The CDR3 bases are TGTGCCAGCAGCTTAGCGTCTGGGGGAGGGGTCCAAGAGACCCAGTACTTC.

The rearrangement uses TRBV27 and TRBJ2-2, with TRBD1 as a possible D gene (6 bases). Germline CDR1 and CDR2: MNHEY and SMNVEV (reference sequence). This CDR3 comprises 16 residues. The V end was cut by 4 bases, the J end by 2 bases, with 14 bases between. The DNA of the CDR3 is TGTGCCAGCAGTTCTGTGGCAGGGGTCAACACCGGGGAGCTGTTTTTT. It is translated as CASSSVAGVNTGELFF.

This chain joins TRBV7-9 and TRBJ2-1, with D tentatively TRBD1 or TRBD2 (5 bases each). The germline CDR1 and CDR2 sequences are SEHNR and FQNEAQ (reference sequence). The CDR3 has 14 amino acids. Trimming cost V 4 bases and J 3 bases, with 10 bases left between them. The CDR3, as DNA: TGTGCCAGCAGCTCCTGGGACGGCTACAATGAGCAGTTCTTC. This codes for CASSSWDGYNEQFF.

This rearrangement joins TRBV9 to TRBJ1-3; D is ambiguous. This CDR3 is 14 amino acids long. The germline gives CDR1 SGDLS, CDR2 YYNGEE. The germline V and J ends were trimmed by 3 bases and 0 bases, with 7 bases remaining between them. The CDR3 here is CASSALSSGNTIYF. The CDR3 nucleotides read TGTGCCAGCAGCGCGTTGTCCTCTGGAAACACCATATATTTT. The complete variable domain, with remaining parts taken from reference TRBV9 and TRBJ1-3, reads DSGVTQTPKHLITATGQRVTLRCSPRSGDLSVYWYQQSLDQGLQFLIQYYNGEERAKGNILERFSAQQFPDLHSELNLSSLELGDSALYFCASSALSSGNTIYFGEGSWLTVV.

The rearrangement joins TRBV5-1 to TRBJ1-2; 9 bases match TRBD1. This CDR3 comprises 16 residues. Germline V lookup: CDR1 SGHRS, CDR2 YFSETQ. The V and J ends lost 4 bases and 0 bases, in that order; junction bases with no gene match: 7. CDR3 nucleotides: TGCGCCAGCAGCCCGGGGACAGGGTACTCTAACTATGGCTACACCTTC. Translation gives CASSPGTGYSNYGYTF. The full variable domain, rest sourced from reference TRBV5-1 and TRBJ1-2, is KAGVTQTPRYLIKTRGQQVTLSCSPISGHRSVSWYQQTPGQGLQFLFEYFSETQRNKGNFPGRFSGRQFSNSRSEMNVSTLELGDSALYLCASSPGTGYSNYGYTFGSGTRLTVV.

The chain joins TRBV5-1 to TRBJ2-2; D possibly corresponds to TRBD2 (5 bases). Germline values: CDR1 SGHRS, CDR2 YFSETQ. The V gene lost 0 bases and the J gene lost 6 bases, with 12 bases spanning the gap. The CDR3 contains 15 residues. The CDR3 is CASSLEVASPGELFF. The DNA of the CDR3 is TGCGCCAGCAGCTTGGAGGTGGCTAGCCCCGGGGAGCTGTTTTTT.

This chain links TRBV5-1 with TRBJ1-4, with 8 bases that match TRBD1. Germline CDR1 and CDR2: SGHRS and YFSETQ. The CDR3 contains 17 residues. The V segment lost 2 bases and the J segment 0 bases; nucleotides outside the gene matches: 6. DNA of the CDR3: TGCGCCAGCAGCTTCGCCGGGACAGGTTCAACTAATGAAAAACTGTTTTTT. It translates to CASSFAGTGSTNEKLFF. Filled out from reference TRBV5-1 and TRBJ1-4, the complete variable domain reads KAGVTQTPRYLIKTRGQQVTLSCSPISGHRSVSWYQQTPGQGLQFLFEYFSETQRNKGNFPGRFSGRQFSNSRSEMNVSTLELGDSALYLCASSFAGTGSTNEKLFFGSGTQLSVL.

Regarding this clone: Other DNA sequences in the sample encode the same CDR3. DNA of the CDR3: TGTGCCAGCAGTTACCCCCAGGGCGGCGCGTTTGGCTACACCTTC. It yields the protein CASSYPQGGAFGYTF. The rearrangement links TRBV6-5 to TRBJ1-2; D might be TRBD1 (5 bases). The V gene's germline CDR1 is MNHEY and CDR2 SVGAGI. V lost 2 bases to trimming and J lost 7 bases, with 17 bases between them. The CDR3 contains 15 residues.

V and J are TRBV20-1 and TRBJ2-5, with D unresolved. The length of the CDR3 is 11 residues. Germline CDR1 is DFQATT and CDR2 is SNEGSKA (reference sequence). Trimming left V 2 bases short and J 0 bases short, with 1 base between. CDR3 sequence (DNA): TGCAGTGCTAGACACCAAGAGACCCAGTACTTC. This gives the protein CSARHQETQYF.